This TCR beta chain derives from a study of T cells in Graves' hyperthyroidism and ophthalmopathy. In the study overall: Staff took peripheral blood when the initial diagnosis was made, before any treatment began. Study-level points and caveats: Ophthalmopathy was predicted by the model a median of 6.5 months ahead of onset.

The definition of stable Graves' hyperthyroidism was no ophthalmopathy progression within 18 months. Orbital computed tomography and thyroid ultrasound, together with serum TRAb and thyroxine and clinical symptoms, were used for diagnoses. Concerning this clonotype itself: Its antigen is not known.

The TCR beta CDR3 regions underwent amplification using RNA transcripts as the source. The TCR CDR3 first-round RT-PCR relied on the HTBI primer set. TCRdb used MiXCR to reprocess the multiplex PCR reads, holding one entry per CDR3 protein. The sample lists hundreds of thousands of distinct CDR3 sequences; roughly 40% were seen once. The CDR3 contains 15 residues. Trimming removed 5 bases at V and 1 base at J, with 14 bases between. The chain couples TRBV12-3 or TRBV12-4 to TRBJ2-5; no firm D call. Sample: blood. This sequence was found in a man aged 18 to 35 with Graves' hyperthyroidism. CDR3 sequence (DNA): TGTGCCAGCAGTGAAGGTGGCAACCCCCAAGAGACCCAGTACTTC. Translated, it gives CASSEGGNPQETQYF.